This T cell receptor (beta chain) was sequenced during a study of long-term antiretroviral therapy in people with HIV. The length of the CDR3 is 13 residues. Germline assignment: CDR1 MNHEY and CDR2 SMNVEV (reference sequence). The V gene lost 0 bases and the J gene lost 5 bases, with 7 bases spanning the gap. This was the immunoSEQ v3.0 assay at survey level. Profiled with immunoSEQ multiplex PCR; TCRdb holds only in-frame clones, not every one. The table has 15,000 to 20,000 clones, roughly 73% seen once. Worth noting for this clone: What it binds is unknown.

Study outcomes and limitations: Sampling of blood ran from about 2004 to 2018, and older ART regimens were possibly in use. Pre-ART expanded TRB clones stayed dominant throughout, though often decreasing after ART.

This sequence joins TRBV27 and TRBJ1-1; D call uncertain. The material was unsorted PBMCs, obtained 2.1 years before starting antiretroviral therapy. The receptor was derived from a man between 25 and 39 years old with HIV. CDR3 nucleotide sequence: TGTGCCAGCAGTTTATCCCCGAGGACTGAAGCTTTCTTT. Translating gives CASSLSPRTEAFF.